This section outlines one TCR beta chain sequence together with its context. Its antigen is unidentified. Sampled while nominally healthy, donors likely had unrecorded immune exposures. Germline V lookup: CDR1 SGHTA, CDR2 FQGTGA. Trimming removed 5 bases from V and 9 bases from J; junction bases left unmatched: 7. The CDR3 extends over 15 amino acids. These data come from a study of cytomegalovirus exposure and HLA in healthy donors. Both 60 Vbeta primers and 13 Jbeta primers went into the PCR. Clones were read by immunoSEQ multiplex PCR, and TCRdb kept only the in-frame ones, dropping some. The table has 55,000 to 85,000 clones, about three quarters seen once; the top ten hold over 10%. General study points: Researchers counted over 150 TCR beta chains as cytomegalovirus-associated. The productive fraction for most TCR beta V segments was about 90% or about 30% in an earlier analysis.

This TCR was recovered from a woman aged 40 to 55 in good health and CMV-seropositive. The sample consisted of PBMCs. This chain uses TRBV7-3 with TRBJ2-1, with 13 bases matching TRBD2. CDR3 coding DNA: TGTGCCAGCAGCCCGGGACTAGCGGGGACTGTTGAGCAGTTCTTC. It is translated as CASSPGLAGTVEQFF. Full variable domain (remainder filled in from reference TRBV7-3 and TRBJ2-1): GAGVSQTPSNKVTEKGKYVELRCDPISGHTALYWYRQSLGQGPEFLIYFQGTGAADDSGLPNDRFFAVRPEGSVSTLKIQRTERGDSAVYLCASSPGLAGTVEQFFGPGTRLTVL.